This TCR beta chain came from a study of long-term antiretroviral therapy in people with HIV. Study as a whole: When the earliest samples were collected, ART was typically delayed until CD4 counts fell.

This clone was detected only once. Its matching antigen is unknown. General study findings and limits: It was not possible to obtain data on ART adherence, viral resistance or therapy changes.

An immunoSEQ assay, version v3.0, was performed at survey level. Some clones are missing from TCRdb's copy, which holds only in-frame ones; the method was immunoSEQ multiplex PCR. The sample contains approximately 33,000 clones, under 90% of which appear only once. The CDR3 has 15 residues. Germline CDR1 and CDR2: LGHNA and YNFKEQ. Trimming left V 0 bases short and J 8 bases short, with 14 bases between. Sequenced material: unsorted PBMCs, taken 0.4 years before starting antiretroviral therapy. The J gene is TRBJ2-1, the V gene TRBV4-2; D uncertain. The clonotype originates from a man younger than 35 with HIV. Written as DNA, the CDR3 is TGTGCCAGCAGCCAAGATATAGCCCGACCGGATGAGCAGTTCTTC. This codes for CASSQDIARPDEQFF.